These 3 T cell receptor beta chains were all obtained from the same sample, sequenced in a study of blood T cells in healthy people across ages. Primers used in a second PCR of roughly 7 to 11 cycles were a sample-barcoded 5' primer and a J-beta primer mix. TCRdb ran MiXCR on the 5' RACE reads and lists one entry per CDR3 protein. The data show about 1.5 million distinct CDR3 sequences, approximately 39% seen once. Sequencing was done on a sample of blood. The origin of the receptors is a woman under 30 in good health.

This chain links TRBV7-9 with TRBJ2-1; D call uncertain. The length of the CDR3 is 14 residues. V lost 0 bases, J lost 3 bases, and 6 bases lay in between. Germline assignment: CDR1 SEHNR and CDR2 FQNEAQ (reference sequence). The CDR3 reads CASSLAADYNEQFF. The CDR3 bases are TGTGCCAGCAGCTTAGCGGCCGACTACAATGAGCAGTTCTTC.

This clonotype was recorded a few times. The chain employs TRBV6-2 or TRBV6-3 and TRBJ1-5; D is uncertain. Trimming left V 6 bases short and J 0 bases short, with 6 bases between. Germline CDR1 reads MNHEY; CDR2 reads SVGEGT. This CDR3 spans 13 amino acids. The CDR3 region is CASRDYSNQPQHF. CDR3 DNA: TGTGCCAGCAGGGACTATAGCAATCAGCCCCAGCATTTT.

This clonotype was counted once. The gene calls are TRBV6-4 and TRBJ2-3; TRBD1 might be the D (6 bases). The germline V gene has CDR1 MRHNA and CDR2 SNTAGT. Between the trimmed V and J ends, which lost 5 bases and 1 base, there was a span of 13 bases. The CDR3 consists of 15 residues. CDR3 nucleotides: TGTGCCAGCAGTCGGGACACACTACGCACAGATACGCAGTATTTT. It is translated as CASSRDTLRTDTQYF.